This note documents a single TCR beta chain sequence. Sequencing libraries for TCR beta were prepared with iRepertoire HTBI primers and Arm-PCR of CDR3 regions. TCRdb reprocessed the multiplex PCR reads with MiXCR, giving one entry per CDR3 protein. In the table there are about half a million distinct CDR3 sequences, less than 25% of which are singletons. This sample is drawn from a study of regulatory T cells in long-lasting Graves disease. As for time point: persistent/refractory GD, antithyroid drugs over 5 years with positive TRAb. There was RNA extracted from PBMCs, and the TCR library was made from it. The CDR3 has 15 amino acids. V dropped 4 bases and J dropped 7; count of bases not matched to a gene: 11. Germline CDR1 reads SGHTA; CDR2 reads FQGNSA.

The source is a female donor with Graves disease. This chain joins TRBV7-2 and TRBJ1-1; the match to TRBD1 covers 8 bases. The material sequenced was peripheral blood mononuclear cells (PBMCs), taken when the disease was refractory, from a patient treated with antithyroid drugs. The CDR3 spells CASSSQGASSGEAFF. The DNA for the CDR3 is TGTGCCAGCAGCTCCCAGGGGGCCAGTAGCGGTGAAGCTTTCTTT.